A single sample is the source of the 2 T cell receptor beta chains below, sequenced in a study of T-cell memory formation after mild COVID-19. Each CDR3 protein is one row after TCRdb ran MiXCR on the 5' RACE reads. The sample shows hundreds of thousands of distinct CDR3 sequences, roughly an eighth of them seen only once. Sequencing was carried out using PBMCs or a T cell subset sorted from them (not recorded which). These TCRs come from a man aged 18 to 29 who had mild COVID-19 (a few samples of this study predate the infection). Cell type and time point are not known.

The rearrangement links TRBV5-5 to TRBJ1-2; no clear D. The CDR3 length is 13 residues. In germline, CDR1 is SGHKS, CDR2 YYEKEE (reference sequence). The V end lost 2 bases, the J end lost 3 bases, and 8 bases lay between the germline ends. The CDR3 is CASSFDGDYGYTF. DNA for the CDR3: TGTGCCAGCAGCTTTGACGGGGACTATGGCTACACCTTC.

The J gene is TRBJ1-6, the V gene TRBV29-1; TRBD1 matches 10 bases. Germline trimming cut 6 bases from V and 6 bases from J; bases unmatched to any gene: 2. CDR1 SQVTM and CDR2 ANQGSEA come from the germline V gene. This CDR3 is built from 13 residues. The CDR3 bases are TGCAGCGTCCGGGACAGGGGTAATTCACCCCTCCACTTT. Residues: CSVRDRGNSPLHF.